This TCR beta chain came from a study of T cells expressing NK-cell markers. The CDR3 runs to 16 residues. Each CDR3 protein gets one entry in TCRdb, which reprocessed the 5' RACE reads and gives no DNA. Recorded for this sample: around 550,000 distinct CDR3 sequences. The TCR was taken from a man between 18 and 35 years old in good health. The sequencing sample was made of blood T cells: a sorted CD56 or NKG2C T cell subset, CD4+ or CD8+ T cells, or bulk PBMC T cells (not recorded which). The chain is built from TRBV12-3 or TRBV12-4 and TRBJ2-2; TCRdb returns TRBD1, unconfirmable since there is no DNA. The CDR3 region is CASSLITGRPTGELFF.